This T cell receptor (beta chain) was observed in a study of OX40 agonist ivuxolimab in advanced cancers. General study points: Antigens targeted by the expanded peripheral T cells were not determined.

The CDR3 consists of 15 residues. The V segment lost 2 bases and the J segment 1 base; nucleotides outside the gene matches: 5. Per the germline V gene, CDR1 is SGDLS and CDR2 is YYNGEE. As regards this clone: Its antigen is undetermined.

At cycle 4 day 1, cycle 7 day 1, and baseline, blood was sampled. This table comes from immunoSEQ multiplex PCR, and its TCRdb copy is limited to in-frame clones, with some not included. Altogether some 62,000 clones are present, 79% being singletons, with the ten largest covering roughly 10%. The material was CD4+ or CD8+ T cells sorted from blood, obtained in a trial of the OX40 agonist ivuxolimab. The receptor's source is an adult with an advanced solid tumor such as melanoma, head and neck, liver or kidney cancer. The rearrangement joins TRBV9 to TRBJ2-7; the match to TRBD1 covers 8 bases. For the CDR3, the DNA is TGTGCCAGCAGCGTTGGTGGACAGGGTTCCTACGAGCAGTACTTC. Residues: CASSVGGQGSYEQYF.